The 17 T cell receptor beta chains listed next were all sequenced from one sample in a study of T cells in Graves' hyperthyroidism and ophthalmopathy. RNA transcripts provided the source from which TCR beta CDR3 regions were amplified. Using the HTBI primer set, a first-round RT-PCR was run on the TCR CDR3. One entry per CDR3 protein results from TCRdb running MiXCR on the multiplex PCR reads. The data show around 250,000 distinct CDR3 sequences, with 13% to 15% seen just once and 10% to 15% held by the top ten. Sequencing used blood. These receptors were obtained from a woman aged 40 to 50 with Graves' hyperthyroidism that later progressed to Graves' ophthalmopathy.

This clonotype was found many times. The chain couples TRBV3-1 to TRBJ2-7, with 11 bases matching TRBD2. The CDR3 is 18 residues long. Losses at the gene ends were 1 base for V and 3 bases for J; bases not matched to a gene: 11. CDR1 and CDR2 from the germline V gene are LGHDT and YNNKEL (reference sequence). CDR3 loop: CASSQGGPSGRWFYEQYF. DNA of the CDR3: TGTGCCAGCAGCCAAGGGGGGCCTAGCGGGAGGTGGTTCTACGAGCAGTACTTC.

At least ten counts were recorded for this clonotype. The chain employs TRBV28 and TRBJ2-4; a possible D gene is TRBD2 (6 bases). The V end was cut by 6 bases, the J end by 1 base, with 13 bases between. Germline values: CDR1 MDHEN, CDR2 SYDVKM. This CDR3 region has 15 residues. In DNA, the CDR3 is TGTGCCAGCAGGGAGTGGAGGGATGCCAAAAACATTCAGTACTTC. It is translated as CASREWRDAKNIQYF.

This clonotype was seen many times. The chain has TRBV30 and TRBJ2-5; 7 nucleotides match TRBD2. The V gene end was trimmed by 5 bases and the J gene end by 1 base; junction bases not matched to a gene: 7. The CDR3 runs 14 residues. The germline V gene has CDR1 GTSNPN and CDR2 SVGIG (reference sequence). The CDR3 DNA sequence: TGTGCCTGGGGAAACGGGGGGATCCAAGAGACCCAGTACTTC. Translating gives CAWGNGGIQETQYF.

The chain has TRBV20-1 and TRBJ1-5; D not certain. The V end lost 1 base, the J end lost 4 bases, and 11 bases lay between the germline ends. Per the germline V gene, CDR1 is DFQATT and CDR2 is SNEGSKA (reference sequence). The CDR3 length is 14 residues. The DNA of the CDR3 is TGCAGTGCTAGAGTCAGGTGGCAGAATCAGCCCCAGCATTTT. Translation: CSARVRWQNQPQHF.

This clonotype was seen repeatedly, ten times or more. The rearrangement joins TRBV4-1 to TRBJ1-1; D unresolved. V was clipped by 1 base and J by 0 bases, with 6 bases between them. CDR3 size: 14 residues. Germline assignment: CDR1 MGHRA and CDR2 YSYEKL. The CDR3 sequence: CASSQVTVNTEAFF. The CDR3 DNA is TGCGCCAGCAGCCAAGTTACAGTGAACACTGAAGCTTTCTTT.

This clonotype was counted many times. CDR3 sequence (DNA): TGCAGCTCCCAGTCCGCGAGCGGGTGGGATACGCAGTATTTT. Protein product: CSSQSASGWDTQYF. The J gene is TRBJ2-3, the V gene TRBV29-1, with D possibly TRBD2 on 6 matching bases. Germline loops: CDR1 SQVTM, CDR2 ANQGSEA. This CDR3 has 14 amino acids. V shed 8 bases and J shed 6 bases, with 21 bases lying between them.

This clonotype was detected ten times or more. V and J are TRBV30 and TRBJ2-7; D gene ambiguous. CDR1 GTSNPN and CDR2 SVGIG come from the germline V gene (reference sequence). The CDR3 extends over 12 amino acids. V was trimmed by 6 bases and J by 3 bases, leaving 12 bases between them. CDR3 DNA sequence: TGTGCCTGTGAGCTTAGGAACTACGAGCAGTACTTC. Its protein is CACELRNYEQYF.

This clonotype was recorded at least ten times. This chain uses TRBV20-1 with TRBJ2-5; tentatively, D is TRBD2 (6 bases). CDR3 size: 13 residues. Germline V CDR1 and CDR2: DFQATT, SNEGSKA (reference sequence). V lost 5 bases, J lost 5 bases, and 15 bases lay in between. DNA of the CDR3: TGCAGTGCTGGGGGGATCACAAGGGAGACCCAGTACTTC. The encoded protein is CSAGGITRETQYF.

This clonotype was counted ten times or more. The chain carries TRBV4-2 and TRBJ2-5; D may be TRBD1 or TRBD2 (5 bases each). In germline, CDR1 is LGHNA, CDR2 YNFKEQ. The CDR3 consists of 15 residues. Deletions cut 0 bases from V and 4 bases from J, with 12 bases between. CDR3 residues: CASSQDRGGVETQYF. The CDR3 coding sequence is TGTGCCAGCAGCCAAGATCGTGGGGGAGTAGAGACCCAGTACTTC.

This clonotype was found many times. This chain uses TRBV11-2 with TRBJ2-1; 8 bases are shared with TRBD1. This CDR3 comprises 15 residues. Looked up from germline, CDR1 is SGHAT and CDR2 is FQNNGV. V dropped 1 base and J dropped 2; count of bases not matched to a gene: 1. This chain's CDR3 is CASSLARGPYNEQFF. CDR3 DNA sequence: TGTGCCAGCAGCTTAGCCAGGGGGCCCTACAATGAGCAGTTCTTC.

The chain joins TRBV30 to TRBJ2-3; possibly TRBD1 for D (5 bases). Germline V gives CDR1 GTSNPN, CDR2 SVGIG (reference sequence). V lost 0 bases and J lost 2, with 9 bases in between. The length of the CDR3 is 14 residues. CDR3 in amino acids: CAWSVQGVTDTQYF. CDR3 DNA: TGTGCCTGGAGTGTACAAGGGGTCACAGATACGCAGTATTTT.

The rearrangement links TRBV6-1 to TRBJ2-7; 10 positions agree with TRBD2. Germline CDR1 is MNHNS and CDR2 is SASEGT. This CDR3 is built from 15 residues. Trimming at V came to 6 bases and at J to 0 bases, leaving 5 bases not matched to a gene. CDR3 in amino acids: CASRGASGSSYEQYF. CDR3 in DNA: TGTGCCAGCAGGGGGGCTAGCGGGAGCTCCTACGAGCAGTACTTC.

This clonotype came up many times. J is TRBJ2-7 and V is TRBV6-1; either TRBD1 or TRBD2 may supply D (5 bases each). Trimming took 6 bases from V and 2 from J, leaving 11 bases between them. The CDR3 loop spans 13 amino acids. CDR1 and CDR2 from the germline V gene are MNHNS and SASEGT. This CDR3 reads CASSPRGPYEQYF. The CDR3 nucleotides read TGTGCCAGCAGCCCACGGGGCCCCTACGAGCAGTACTTC.

V gene TRBV28 combines with J gene TRBJ1-3; possible D gene TRBD1, 5 bases. Germline V gene data show CDR1 as MDHEN and CDR2 as SYDVKM. Deletions cut 1 base from V and 2 bases from J, with 12 bases between. CDR3 length: 16 residues. The CDR3 spells CASSLSRVKAGNTIYF. The CDR3 nucleotides are TGTGCCAGCAGTTTATCCAGGGTGAAGGCTGGAAACACCATATATTTT.

This clonotype was seen ten or more times. The chain couples TRBV7-9 to TRBJ2-7; 8 bases are a match to TRBD2. This CDR3 has 14 residues. CDR1 is SEHNR and CDR2 is FQNEAQ in the germline V gene (reference sequence). V dropped 1 base and J dropped 4; count of bases not matched to a gene: 3. The CDR3 nucleotides are TGTGCCAGCAGCTTAGTTAGCGGGACTTACGAGCAGTACTTC. Its protein product is CASSLVSGTYEQYF.

Comments on this clonotype: A much more abundant neighbour one base away suggests this may be a read error. The V gene is TRBV10-1, the J gene TRBJ2-1; D is perhaps TRBD2 (6 bases). The V gene's germline CDR1 is WNHNN and CDR2 SYGVQD (reference sequence). This CDR3 is 15 amino acids long. Trimming shortened V by 2 bases and J by 2 bases, and 10 bases separated the two germline ends. The DNA for the CDR3 is TGCGCCAGCAGTGAGAAGGCTAGCGCCTACAATGAGCAGTTCTTC. It codes for CASSEKASAYNEQFF.

This clonotype was counted many times. V and J are TRBV18 and TRBJ2-7, with D tentatively TRBD2 (6 bases). The CDR3 contains 17 residues. Germline CDR1 is KGHSH and CDR2 is LQKENI. V was trimmed by 6 bases and J by 3 bases, leaving 24 bases between them. CDR3: CASSSWGLYTTNYEQYF. The CDR3 region has the DNA TGTGCCAGCTCCTCCTGGGGACTCTACACAACAAACTACGAGCAGTACTTC.